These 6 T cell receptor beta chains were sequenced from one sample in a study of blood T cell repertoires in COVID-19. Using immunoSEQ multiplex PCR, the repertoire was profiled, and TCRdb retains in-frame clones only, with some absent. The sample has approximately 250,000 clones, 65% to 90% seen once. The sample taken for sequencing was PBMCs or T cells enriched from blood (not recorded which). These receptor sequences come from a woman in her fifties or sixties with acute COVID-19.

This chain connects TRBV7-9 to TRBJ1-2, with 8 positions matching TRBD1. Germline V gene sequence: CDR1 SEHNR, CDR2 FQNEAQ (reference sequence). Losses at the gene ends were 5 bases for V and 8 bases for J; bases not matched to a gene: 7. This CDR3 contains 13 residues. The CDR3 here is CASSGQGSSGYTF. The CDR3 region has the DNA TGTGCCAGCAGCGGACAGGGTTCTAGCGGCTACACCTTC.

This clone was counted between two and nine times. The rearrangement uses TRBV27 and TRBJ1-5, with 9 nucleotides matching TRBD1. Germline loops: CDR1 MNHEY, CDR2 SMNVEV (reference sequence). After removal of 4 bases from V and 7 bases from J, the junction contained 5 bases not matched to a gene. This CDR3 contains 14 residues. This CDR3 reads CASSSGTGQQPQHF. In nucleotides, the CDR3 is TGTGCCAGCAGTTCCGGGACAGGGCAACAGCCCCAGCATTTT.

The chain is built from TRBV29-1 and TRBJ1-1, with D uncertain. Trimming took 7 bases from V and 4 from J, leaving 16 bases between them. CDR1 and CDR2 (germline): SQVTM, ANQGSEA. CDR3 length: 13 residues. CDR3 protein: CSAVGVAGTEAFF. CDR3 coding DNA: TGCAGCGCTGTCGGCGTAGCGGGCACTGAAGCTTTCTTT.

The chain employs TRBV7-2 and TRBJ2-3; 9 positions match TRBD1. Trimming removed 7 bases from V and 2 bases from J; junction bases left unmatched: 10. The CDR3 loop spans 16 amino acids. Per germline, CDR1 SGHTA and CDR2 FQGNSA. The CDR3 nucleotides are TGTGCCAGCATCAAAGGACAGGGGTCCTCCACAGATACGCAGTATTTT. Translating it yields CASIKGQGSSTDTQYF.

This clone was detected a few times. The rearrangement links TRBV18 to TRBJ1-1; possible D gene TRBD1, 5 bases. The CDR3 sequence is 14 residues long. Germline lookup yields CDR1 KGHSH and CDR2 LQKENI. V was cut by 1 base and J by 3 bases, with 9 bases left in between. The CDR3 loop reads CASSPQTADTEAFF. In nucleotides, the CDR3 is TGTGCCAGCTCACCACAGACAGCTGACACTGAAGCTTTCTTT.

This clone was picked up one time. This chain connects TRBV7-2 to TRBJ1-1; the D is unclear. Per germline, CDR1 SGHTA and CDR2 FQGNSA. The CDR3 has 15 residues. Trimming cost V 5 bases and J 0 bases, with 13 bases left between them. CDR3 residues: CASSPETFMNTEAFF. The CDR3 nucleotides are TGTGCCAGCAGCCCCGAGACATTTATGAACACTGAAGCTTTCTTT.